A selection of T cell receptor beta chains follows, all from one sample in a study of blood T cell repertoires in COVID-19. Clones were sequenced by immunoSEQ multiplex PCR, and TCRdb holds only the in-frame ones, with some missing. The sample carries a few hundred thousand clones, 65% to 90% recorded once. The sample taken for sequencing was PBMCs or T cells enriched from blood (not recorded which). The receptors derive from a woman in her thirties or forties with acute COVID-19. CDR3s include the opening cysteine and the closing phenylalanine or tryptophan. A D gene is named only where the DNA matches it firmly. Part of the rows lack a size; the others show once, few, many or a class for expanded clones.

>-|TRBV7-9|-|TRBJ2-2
TGTGCCAGCAGCCTACTCCCCGGACTGCCAGGCACCGGGGAGCTGTTTTTT
CASSLLPGLPGTGELFF
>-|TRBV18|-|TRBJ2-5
TGTGCCAGCTCACCACGAGCGGAGGGGCAAGAGACCCAGTACTTC
CASSPRAEGQETQYF
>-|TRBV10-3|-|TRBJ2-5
TGTGCCATCAGTGATCCCACCGGGACACCTACCCGGGAGACCCAGTACTTC
CAISDPTGTPTRETQYF
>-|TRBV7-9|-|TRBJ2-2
TGTGCCAGCAGTTTCAGCGGGTCGGGGACCGGGGAGCTGTTTTTT
CASSFSGSGTGELFF
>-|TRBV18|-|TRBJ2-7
TGTGCCAGCTCACCACGGACTCATCCGGCCGAGCAGTACTTC
CASSPRTHPAEQYF
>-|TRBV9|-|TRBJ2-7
TGTGCCAGCAGCGTTCTTAACGGGAGAATCTACGAGCAGTACTTC
CASSVLNGRIYEQYF
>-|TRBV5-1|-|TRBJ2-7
TGCGCCAGCAGCTTGGGGGGAGACTACTCCTACGAGCAGTACTTC
CASSLGGDYSYEQYF
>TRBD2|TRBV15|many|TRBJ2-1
TGTGCCACCAGCAGAGATATTAGCGGGGTTGGAAATGAGCAGTTCTTC
CATSRDISGVGNEQFF
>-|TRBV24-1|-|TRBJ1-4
TGTGCCACCAGTGATGCCCGCGAGTCAACTAATGAAAAACTGTTTTTT
CATSDARESTNEKLFF
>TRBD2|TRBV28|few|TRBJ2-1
TGTGCCAGCAGTTTTGCGGGAGAGGAGCATGAGCAGTTCTTC
CASSFAGEEHEQFF
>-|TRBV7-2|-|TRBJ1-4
TGTGCCAGCAGCTCTCAGGGAAGTACTAATGAAAAACTGTTTTTT
CASSSQGSTNEKLFF
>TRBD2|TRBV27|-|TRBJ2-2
TGTGCCAGCAGTTTGCTCAGCTCTAGCGGGAGGGTTAGCGGGGAGCTGTTTTTT
CASSLLSSSGRVSGELFF
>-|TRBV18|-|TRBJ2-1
TGTGCCAGCTCACCGACGCGGGTTTATGAGCAGTTCTTC
CASSPTRVYEQFF
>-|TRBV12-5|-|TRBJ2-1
TGTGCTAGTGGCACCGGACTTCTTGGGGACAATGAGCAGTTCTTC
CASGTGLLGDNEQFF
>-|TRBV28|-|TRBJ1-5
TGTGCCAGCAACGGGCCTTCAGGGTATCAGCCCCAGCATTTT
CASNGPSGYQPQHF
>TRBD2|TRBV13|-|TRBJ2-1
TGTGCCAGCAGCCCCCGGACTAGCTCCTACAATGAGCAGTTCTTC
CASSPRTSSYNEQFF
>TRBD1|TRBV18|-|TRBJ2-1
TGTGCCAGCTCAAATGACAGGGGCGAGCAGTTCTTC
CASSNDRGEQFF
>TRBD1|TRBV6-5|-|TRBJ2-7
TGTGCCAGCAGTACCGGGACAGGGTGGACCGAGCAGTACTTC
CASSTGTGWTEQYF
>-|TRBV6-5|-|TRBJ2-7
TGTGCCAGCGGGGGACTGCCCAGGGACGAGCAGTACTTC
CASGGLPRDEQYF
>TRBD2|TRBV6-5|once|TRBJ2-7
TGTGCCAGCAACAACATTCGGGGGGGTTTTGGGGAGCAGTACTTC
CASNNIRGGFGEQYF